Listed below are T cell receptor beta chains from one sample, sequenced in a study of shared clonotypes between healthy human individuals. Produced via immunoSEQ multiplex PCR; TCRdb's table is partial and in-frame only. The sample contains more than 2 million clones, about 94% of which appear only once. Sequencing input: naive CD8+ T cells sorted from blood. The receptors were sampled from a man aged 18 to 30 in good health. CDR3s include the opening cysteine and the closing phenylalanine or tryptophan. D genes are given only for firm matches. Clone size, where shown, is once, few, many, or a class for clones that have expanded.

D	V	J	size	CDR3	DNA
.	TRBV4-2	TRBJ1-4	.	CASSQVFNEKLFF	TGTGCCAGCAGCCAAGTCTTTAATGAAAAACTGTTTTTT
.	TRBV7-2	TRBJ1-1	.	CASSLAPGLEAFF	TGTGCCAGCAGCTTAGCCCCCGGTCTTGAAGCTTTCTTT
.	TRBV19	TRBJ1-5	.	CASSAGSNQPQHF	TGTGCCAGTTCCGCGGGCAGCAATCAGCCCCAGCATTTT
TRBD1	TRBV9	TRBJ1-5	.	CASSEGTGPNQPQHF	TGTGCCAGCAGCGAGGGGACAGGGCCAAATCAGCCCCAGCATTTT
.	TRBV2	TRBJ1-1	.	CASSSTWNTEAFF	TGTGCCAGCAGTAGTACATGGAACACTGAAGCTTTCTTT
.	TRBV9	TRBJ1-3	.	CASSGDTSSGNTIYF	TGTGCCAGCAGCGGGGACACTTCGTCTGGAAACACCATATATTTT
.	TRBV4-1	TRBJ1-1	.	CASSQDRAGGTEAFF	TGCGCCAGCAGCCAAGACAGGGCGGGAGGAACTGAAGCTTTCTTT
.	TRBV5-6	TRBJ1-4	.	CASSTSATNEKLFF	TGTGCCAGCAGCACGAGCGCCACTAATGAAAAACTGTTTTTT
.	TRBV11-2	TRBJ2-5	.	CASSPRGYGETQYF	TGTGCCAGCAGCCCCCGGGGCTACGGGGAGACCCAGTACTTC
.	TRBV9	TRBJ1-3	.	CASSVVGGSGNTIYF	TGTGCCAGCAGCGTAGTGGGGGGCTCTGGAAACACCATATATTTT
.	TRBV10-2	TRBJ1-2	.	CASSESNFYGYTF	TGCGCCAGCAGTGAGTCGAATTTCTATGGCTACACCTTC
.	TRBV28	TRBJ2-2	.	CASRYGTAGELFF	TGTGCCAGCAGATATGGAACTGCCGGGGAGCTGTTTTTT
TRBD2	TRBV27	TRBJ2-7	.	CASSFSPPASGNPYEQYF	TGTGCCAGCAGTTTTTCCCCCCCTGCTAGCGGGAATCCCTACGAGCAGTACTTC
.	TRBV6-5	TRBJ1-2	.	CASSYPLSDSYGYTF	TGTGCCAGCAGTTACCCTCTATCTGACAGCTATGGCTACACCTTC
.	TRBV11-2	TRBJ1-6	.	CASSGGGGRSPLHF	TGTGCCAGCAGCGGAGGCGGGGGACGATCACCCCTCCACTTT
.	TRBV30	TRBJ1-1	many	CAWSLDLNTEAFF	TGTGCCTGGAGCCTCGATTTGAACACTGAAGCTTTCTTT
TRBD1	TRBV27	TRBJ2-7	.	CASSPWTGTNYEQYF	TGTGCCAGCAGTCCCTGGACAGGGACGAATTACGAGCAGTACTTC
.	TRBV15	TRBJ1-1	.	CATSRGGENTEAFF	TGTGCCACCAGCAGAGGGGGGGAGAACACTGAAGCTTTCTTT
TRBD1	TRBV9	TRBJ2-7	.	CASSSRDSSDEQYF	TGTGCCAGCAGCTCCCGGGACAGTTCCGACGAGCAGTACTTC
.	TRBV7-9	TRBJ2-1	.	CASSLVFTGNNEQFF	TGTGCCAGCAGCTTAGTCTTCACCGGCAACAATGAGCAGTTCTTC
.	TRBV28	TRBJ2-7	.	CASSSNTRAYEQYF	TGTGCCAGCAGTTCTAATACGAGAGCCTACGAGCAGTACTTC
TRBD2	TRBV9	TRBJ2-7	.	CASSGAGDYSDEQYF	TGTGCCAGCAGCGGCGCCGGGGACTACAGCGACGAGCAGTACTTC
.	TRBV19	TRBJ2-7	once	CASSMTGYEQYF	TGTGCCAGTAGTATGACAGGCTACGAGCAGTACTTC
.	TRBV9	TRBJ2-3	.	CASSRGTDTQYF	TGTGCCAGCAGCAGAGGCACAGATACGCAGTATTTT
.	TRBV7-2	TRBJ2-7	.	CASSSPNRPLLQYF	TGTGCCAGCAGCTCTCCCAACCGGCCACTCCTGCAGTACTTC
TRBD2	TRBV2	TRBJ2-3	.	CASSEALAGSDTQYF	TGTGCCAGCAGTGAAGCACTAGCGGGAAGCGATACGCAGTATTTT
.	TRBV29-1	TRBJ2-4	.	CSGRGLGQENIQYF	TGCAGCGGTCGGGGGTTGGGACAAGAAAACATTCAGTACTTC
TRBD1	TRBV2	TRBJ2-7	.	CASRDRVAEQYF	TGTGCCAGCAGGGACAGGGTGGCCGAGCAGTACTTC
.	TRBV4-1	TRBJ1-1	.	CASSQDRGGTEAFF	TGCGCCAGCAGCCAAGATCGGGGGGGTACTGAAGCTTTCTTT
.	TRBV4-3	TRBJ2-7	.	CASSVGLPPHYEQYF	TGCGCCAGCAGCGTGGGTTTACCACCTCACTACGAGCAGTACTTC
.	TRBV30	TRBJ2-7	.	CAWTRGTYEQYF	TGTGCCTGGACAAGGGGAACCTACGAGCAGTACTTC
TRBD2	TRBV2	TRBJ2-1	.	CASTLTSGSSYNEQFF	TGTGCCAGCACCCTGACTAGCGGGAGTTCCTACAATGAGCAGTTCTTC
.	TRBV5-6	TRBJ2-1	.	CASSLGWGQGNEQFF	TGTGCCAGCAGCTTGGGATGGGGGCAAGGTAATGAGCAGTTCTTC
TRBD2	TRBV10-3	TRBJ2-1	once	CAISGDSGRPYNEQFF	TGTGCCATCAGTGGTGATAGCGGGAGACCCTACAATGAGCAGTTCTTC
.	TRBV27	TRBJ1-5	.	CASSLSPDSYSNQPQHF	TGTGCCAGCAGTTTATCACCGGACAGTTATAGCAATCAGCCCCAGCATTTT
.	TRBV29-1	TRBJ2-7	.	CSVEEGTYEQYF	TGCAGCGTTGAAGAGGGTACCTACGAGCAGTACTTC
.	TRBV5-6	TRBJ2-5	.	CASSFTEQYPKTQYF	TGTGCCAGCAGCTTTACCGAACAGTATCCGAAGACCCAGTACTTC
.	TRBV15	TRBJ2-7	.	CATSRDFPSYEQYF	TGTGCCACCAGCAGAGATTTCCCTTCCTACGAGCAGTACTTC